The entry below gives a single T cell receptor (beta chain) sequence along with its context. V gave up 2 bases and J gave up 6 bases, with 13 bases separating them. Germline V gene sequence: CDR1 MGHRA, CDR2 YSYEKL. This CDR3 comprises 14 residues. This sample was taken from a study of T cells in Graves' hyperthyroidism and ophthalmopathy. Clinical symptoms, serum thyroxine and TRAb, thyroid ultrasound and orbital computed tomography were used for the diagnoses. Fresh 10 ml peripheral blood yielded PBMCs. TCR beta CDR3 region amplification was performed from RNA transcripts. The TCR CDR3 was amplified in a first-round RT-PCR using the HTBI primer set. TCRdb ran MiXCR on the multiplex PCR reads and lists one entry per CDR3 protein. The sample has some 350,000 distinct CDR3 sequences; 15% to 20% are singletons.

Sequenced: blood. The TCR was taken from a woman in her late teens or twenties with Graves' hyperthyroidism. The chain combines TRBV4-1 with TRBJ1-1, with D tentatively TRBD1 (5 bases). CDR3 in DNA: TGCGCCAGCAGCCAAAGGGGAGGGCTCGCTGAAGCTTTCTTT. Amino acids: CASSQRGGLAEAFF.